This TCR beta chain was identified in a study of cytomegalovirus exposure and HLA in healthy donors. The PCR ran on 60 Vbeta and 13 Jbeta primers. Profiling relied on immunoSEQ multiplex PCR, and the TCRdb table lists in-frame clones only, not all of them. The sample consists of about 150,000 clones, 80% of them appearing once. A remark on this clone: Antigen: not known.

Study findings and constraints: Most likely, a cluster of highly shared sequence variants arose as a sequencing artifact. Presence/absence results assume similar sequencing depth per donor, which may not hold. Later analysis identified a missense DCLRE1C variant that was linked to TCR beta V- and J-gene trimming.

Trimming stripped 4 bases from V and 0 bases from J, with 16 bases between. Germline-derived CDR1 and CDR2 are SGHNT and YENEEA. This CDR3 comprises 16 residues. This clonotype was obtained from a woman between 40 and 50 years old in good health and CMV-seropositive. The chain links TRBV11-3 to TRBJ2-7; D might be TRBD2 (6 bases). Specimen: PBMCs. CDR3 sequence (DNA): TGTGCCAGCAGCTCCAGACTAGGCCGAAGCTCCTACGAGCAGTACTTC. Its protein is CASSSRLGRSSYEQYF. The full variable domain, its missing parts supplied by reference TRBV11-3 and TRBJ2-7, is EAGVVQSPRYKIIEKKQPVAFWCNPISGHNTLYWYLQNLGQGPELLIRYENEEAVDDSQLPKDRFSAERLKGVDSTLKIQPAELGDSAVYLCASSSRLGRSSYEQYFGPGTRLTVT.